This T cell receptor beta chain was recorded in a study of graft-versus-host responses after intestinal transplantation. Study results and limitations: Detected in recipient marrow were GvH clones, some of which were first observed in ileum or blood.

TCRdb keeps only in-frame clones here, not all; method: immunoSEQ multiplex PCR. The sample has just under 65,000 clones, 85% to 95% seen once. Points on this clone: As yet, its antigen is unknown.

V shed 7 bases and J 3 bases; nucleotides not matched to a gene: 6. The CDR3 is made up of 13 amino acids. Per germline, CDR1 SQVTM and CDR2 ANQGSEA. The chain combines TRBV29-1 with TRBJ2-1; 7 bases match TRBD2. The input for sequencing was unstimulated CD8+ T cells sorted from spleen or lymph node cells, taken before transplant. The TCR comes from a human donor who was the organ donor for an intestinal transplant. The CDR3 nucleotides read TGCAGCGGACGGGAGGCCAACTACAATGAGCAGTTCTTC. This translates into CSGREANYNEQFF.